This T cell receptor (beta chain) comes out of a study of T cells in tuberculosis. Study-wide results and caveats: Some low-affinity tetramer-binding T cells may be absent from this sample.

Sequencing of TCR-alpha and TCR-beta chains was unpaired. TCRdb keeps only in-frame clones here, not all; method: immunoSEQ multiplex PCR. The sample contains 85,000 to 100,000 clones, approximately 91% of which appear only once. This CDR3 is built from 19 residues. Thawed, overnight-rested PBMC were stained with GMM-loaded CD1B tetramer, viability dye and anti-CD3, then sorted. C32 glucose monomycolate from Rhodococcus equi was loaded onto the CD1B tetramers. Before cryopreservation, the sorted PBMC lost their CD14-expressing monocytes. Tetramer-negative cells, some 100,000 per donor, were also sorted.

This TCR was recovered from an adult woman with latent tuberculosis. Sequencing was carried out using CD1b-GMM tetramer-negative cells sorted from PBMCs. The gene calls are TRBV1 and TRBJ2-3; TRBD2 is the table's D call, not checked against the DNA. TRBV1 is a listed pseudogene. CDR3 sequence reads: CTSSQDPAYRSPGTDTQYF. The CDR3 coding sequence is TGCACCAGCAGCCAAGATCCTGCATATCGGTCTCCCGGCACAGATACGCAGTATTTT.